The source of this T cell receptor (beta chain) is a study of T cell responses to AZD1222 COVID-19 vaccine. Study context: Second-dose schedules of about 4 or about 12 weeks were combined. Study-level findings and limits: Researchers took repertoire samples only after the peak T cell response had come. In a largely white British group with more females than males, clonal diversity was possibly underestimated. Unmutated variant regions are reportedly the target of nearly half of TCRs that are spike-specific.

CDR1 and CDR2 (germline): SGHDT, YYEEEE. CDR3 length: 14 residues. The trim removed 2 bases at V and 4 bases at J, leaving 5 bases unmatched. Method: immunoSEQ multiplex PCR; TCRdb's copy keeps in-frame clones and lacks some. The sample consists of roughly 170,000 clones, 87% of them appearing once. As regards this clone: The antigen is undetermined.

The V call is TRBV5-6, the J call TRBJ2-7, with 8 nucleotides matching TRBD2. The input for sequencing was peripheral blood, taken on day 0 of AZD1222 vaccination. This receptor was taken from an adult in good health. In DNA, the CDR3 is TGTGCCAGCAGCTTCCGGAGCGGGGGTTACGAGCAGTACTTC. Translated, it gives CASSFRSGGYEQYF. The full variable domain, rest sourced from reference TRBV5-6 and TRBJ2-7, is DAGVTQSPTHLIKTRGQQVTLRCSPKSGHDTVSWYQQALGQGPQFIFQYYEEEERQRGNFPDRFSGHQFPNYSSELNVNALLLGDSALYLCASSFRSGGYEQYFGPGTRLTVT.